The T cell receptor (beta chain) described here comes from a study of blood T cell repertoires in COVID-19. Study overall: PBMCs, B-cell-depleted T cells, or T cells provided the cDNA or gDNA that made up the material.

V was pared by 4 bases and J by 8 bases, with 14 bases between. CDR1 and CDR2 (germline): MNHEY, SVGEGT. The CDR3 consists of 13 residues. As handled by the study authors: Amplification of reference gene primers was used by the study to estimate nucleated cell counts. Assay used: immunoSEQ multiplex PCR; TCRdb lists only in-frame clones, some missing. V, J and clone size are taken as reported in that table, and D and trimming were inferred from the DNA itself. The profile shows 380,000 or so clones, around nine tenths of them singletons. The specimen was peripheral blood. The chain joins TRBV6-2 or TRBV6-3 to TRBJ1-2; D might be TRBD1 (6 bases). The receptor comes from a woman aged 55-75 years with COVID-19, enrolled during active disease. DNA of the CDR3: TGTGCCAGCAGTTCCTCAGGGACAAGGGGCTACACCTTC. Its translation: CASSSSGTRGYTF.